This TCR beta chain was retrieved from a study of identical twins. Broader study findings: Modelling underestimated the level of out-of-frame TCR alpha sharing observed in monozygotic twins.

For this clonotype: Its target is unknown.

TCRdb analysed the 5' RACE reads with MiXCR anew, one entry per CDR3 protein. The sample lists 470,000 or so distinct CDR3 sequences, around 24% seen once, with around 3% in the top ten. Separately, the same data were catalogued under a study of T cells expressing NK-cell markers. This second study notes: Sorted CD3+CD56+NKG2C+, CD3+CD56+NKG2C- and CD3+CD56-NKG2C+ T cells supplied TCR beta repertoires. Top CD8+ clonotypes included the dominant CD3+CD56+NKG2C+ clonotypes in several donors. The CD3+CD56-NKG2C+ fraction was also led by these clonotypes in a handful of donors.

The sequenced sample was CD4+ T cells sorted from blood. The receptor's source is a woman aged 18-29 years in good health.

The CDR3 region is CASSQRLYGYTF. CDR3 nucleotide sequence: TGTGCCAGCAGCCAAAGATTGTATGGCTACACCTTC. J is TRBJ1-2 and V is TRBV3-1; D is uncertain. The CDR3 extends over 12 amino acids. Germline V gene sequence: CDR1 LGHDT, CDR2 YNNKEL (reference sequence). The V end lost 2 bases, the J end lost 5 bases, and 6 bases lay between the germline ends.